These 26 T cell receptor beta chains came from one sample sequenced in a study of blood T cell repertoires in COVID-19. Measured with immunoSEQ multiplex PCR; TCRdb has only the in-frame clones, and not every one. Of fewer than 200,000 clones in the sample, around 80% were seen once. The sequencing input was PBMCs or T cells enriched from blood (not recorded which). Receptors were obtained from a woman aged 50 to 65 in a cohort exposed to, infected with or recovered from COVID-19 (not recorded which).

The chain carries TRBV27 and TRBJ1-5; 8 bases align to TRBD1. Germline V lookup: CDR1 MNHEY, CDR2 SMNVEV (reference sequence). The CDR3 spans 17 residues. With 6 bases clipped from V and 4 bases from J, the junction kept 14 bases outside the gene matches. The CDR3 sequence: CASRFPPTGTGNQPQHF. CDR3 nucleotides: TGTGCCAGCAGGTTCCCCCCAACCGGGACAGGTAATCAGCCCCAGCATTTT.

The rearrangement uses TRBV7-3 and TRBJ1-2, with a tentative D call TRBD1 (6 bases). V lost 8 bases to trimming and J lost 1 base, with 11 bases between them. CDR1 is SGHTA and CDR2 is FQGTGA in the germline V gene. CDR3 length equals 13 residues. The DNA for the CDR3 is TGTGCCAGCGGGAACAGGGTTAACTATGGCTACACCTTC. It encodes CASGNRVNYGYTF.

This chain connects TRBV7-2 to TRBJ2-7; 9 nucleotides align to TRBD1. Germline CDR1 SGHTA, CDR2 FQGNSA. Trimming at V came to 5 bases and at J to 7 bases, leaving 6 bases not matched to a gene. The CDR3 loop spans 13 amino acids. CDR3 bases: TGTGCCAGCAGCGGGACAGGGTTAGAAGAGCAGTACTTC. It specifies CASSGTGLEEQYF.

In nucleotides, the CDR3 is TGCGCCAGCAGCCCCGCGACAGGGGGCGTGGAGACCCAGTACTTC. Translated, it gives CASSPATGGVETQYF. The V gene is TRBV4-3, the J gene TRBJ2-5; 10 bases fit TRBD1. The CDR3 has 15 amino acids. Germline V CDR1 and CDR2: LGHNA, YSLEER. V was pared by 4 bases and J by 5 bases, with 7 bases of the junction left unmatched.

The chain is built from TRBV10-1 and TRBJ2-1; 9 bases line up with TRBD2. The CDR3 sequence is 14 residues long. From germline, CDR1 is WNHNN and CDR2 SYGVQD (reference sequence). V trimming: 6 bases; J trimming: 13 bases; junction bases outside the gene matches: 13. Here the CDR3 DNA reads TGCGCCAGCAGCCAACCGGGACTAGCCGCAGTACAGTTCTTC. It specifies CASSQPGLAAVQFF.

The V gene is TRBV27, the J gene TRBJ2-7, with D possibly being TRBD1 (6 bases). Trimming took 5 bases from V and 5 from J, leaving 16 bases between them. The germline gives CDR1 MNHEY, CDR2 SMNVEV (reference sequence). The CDR3 covers 14 residues. CDR3 protein: CASSPHRESHEQYF. The CDR3 DNA reads as TGTGCCAGCAGTCCCCACAGGGAAAGCCACGAGCAGTACTTC.

This chain links TRBV28 with TRBJ2-5; D unclear. The CDR3 is 13 amino acids. V was cut by 2 bases and J by 5 bases, with 9 bases left in between. CDR1 and CDR2 (germline): MDHEN, SYDVKM. The CDR3: CASSLLSRETQYF. CDR3 in DNA: TGTGCCAGCAGTTTACTCTCTCGGGAGACCCAGTACTTC. The full variable domain, its missing parts supplied by reference TRBV28 and TRBJ2-5, is DVKVTQSSRYLVKRTGEKVFLECVQDMDHENMFWYRQDPGLGLRLIYFSYDVKMKEKGDIPEGYSVSREKKERFSLILESASTNQTSMYLCASSLLSRETQYFGPGTRLLVL.

The chain links TRBV27 to TRBJ2-3; TRBD2 might be the D (5 bases). The CDR3 spans 14 residues. The V and J ends lost 6 bases and 3 bases respectively, with 13 bases between them. The germline V gene encodes CDR1 MNHEY and CDR2 SMNVEV (reference sequence). CDR3 protein: CASSSPSGTDTQYF. The CDR3 DNA reads TGTGCCAGCAGCTCTCCTTCGGGGACAGATACGCAGTATTTT.

V and J are TRBV7-3 and TRBJ2-1, with a possible D match to TRBD2 (5 bases). The CDR3 runs to 13 residues. V dropped 5 bases and J dropped 5 bases, with 10 bases sitting between them. Germline V gene lookup returns CDR1 SGHTA and CDR2 FQGTGA. The CDR3 region is CASSPPGNNEQFF. The CDR3 bases are TGTGCCAGCAGCCCACCCGGGAACAATGAGCAGTTCTTC.

The chain couples TRBV9 to TRBJ2-3, with 9 nucleotides matching TRBD2. This CDR3 is 14 amino acids long. The germline CDR1 and CDR2 sequences are SGDLS and YYNGEE. Losses at the gene ends were 7 bases for V and 2 bases for J; bases not matched to a gene: 5. CDR3 protein: CASGAGGVTDTQYF. The CDR3 DNA follows: TGTGCCAGCGGGGCGGGAGGGGTCACAGATACGCAGTATTTT.

This clone has only one observation. This rearrangement joins TRBV7-2 to TRBJ1-6, with a tentative D call TRBD1 (6 bases). Deletions cut 2 bases from V and 5 bases from J, with 13 bases between. The length of the CDR3 is 16 residues. Looked up from germline, CDR1 is SGHTA and CDR2 is FQGNSA. The CDR3 reads CASSLKSTGDNSPLHF. The CDR3 DNA is TGTGCCAGCAGCTTAAAGTCGACAGGAGATAATTCACCCCTCCACTTT.

The rearrangement links TRBV21-1 to TRBJ1-5; the table gives TRBD1 as D, unverified against the DNA. TRBV21-1 is a documented pseudogene. The CDR3 totals 20 residues. In DNA, the CDR3 is TGTGCCAGCAGCAACCGAAAAGGAGACAGGGAGTCTACGTCCAATCAGCCCCAGCATTTT. This codes for CASSNRKGDRESTSNQPQHF.

The rearrangement links TRBV27 to TRBJ1-3, with 8 bases that match TRBD1. Germline V gene sequence: CDR1 MNHEY, CDR2 SMNVEV (reference sequence). J gave up 14 bases and V 5 bases, and 11 bases lay outside the gene matches. The length of the CDR3 is 13 residues. The CDR3 is CASSKGQGSLVYF. CDR3 bases: TGTGCCAGCAGTAAAGGACAGGGAAGCTTGGTATATTTT.

Notes on this clone: Other DNA sequences of this sample code for an identical CDR3. The chain joins TRBV10-3 to TRBJ1-4; no clear D. CDR1 is ENHRY, CDR2 SYGVKD, per germline. CDR3 length: 13 amino acids. The V end lost 0 bases, the J end lost 4 bases, and 3 bases lay between the germline ends. The DNA for the CDR3 is TGTGCCATCAGTGAGTCGCGTAATGAAAAACTGTTTTTT. It encodes CAISESRNEKLFF.

This chain connects TRBV6-2 or TRBV6-3 to TRBJ1-5; no reliable D call. The CDR3 spans 12 residues. V shed 4 bases and J shed 5 bases, with 6 bases lying between them. The germline CDR1 and CDR2 sequences are MNHEY and SVGEGT. CDR3 residues: CASSFGDQPQHF. CDR3 DNA: TGTGCCAGCAGTTTCGGTGATCAGCCCCAGCATTTT.

The genes are TRBV28 and TRBJ2-7; no clear D gene. Trimming pared 6 bases from V and 2 bases from J, leaving 8 bases between. This CDR3 has 12 residues. Per the germline V gene, CDR1 is MDHEN and CDR2 is SYDVKM. CDR3 loop: CASSQAAYEQYF. The CDR3 DNA reads TGTGCCAGCAGCCAGGCAGCCTACGAGCAGTACTTC. Combining the CDR3 with reference TRBV28 and TRBJ2-7 gives the whole variable domain DVKVTQSSRYLVKRTGEKVFLECVQDMDHENMFWYRQDPGLGLRLIYFSYDVKMKEKGDIPEGYSVSREKKERFSLILESASTNQTSMYLCASSQAAYEQYFGPGTRLTVT.

V is TRBV5-4 and J is TRBJ2-2; tentatively, D is TRBD2 (6 bases). Germline V gene data show CDR1 as SGHNT and CDR2 as YYREEE (reference sequence). The CDR3 totals 16 residues. Trimming removed 4 bases from V and 1 base from J, with 14 bases in between. CDR3 sequence reads: CASSPRAGMNTGELFF. The CDR3 DNA follows: TGTGCCAGCAGCCCCAGGGCGGGGATGAACACCGGGGAGCTGTTTTTT.

The chain links TRBV28 to TRBJ2-2, with D hard to call. CDR3 size: 15 residues. V lost 2 bases and J 4 bases, leaving 11 bases between the germline ends. The V gene's germline CDR1 is MDHEN and CDR2 SYDVKM. CDR3 bases: TGTGCCAGCAGTTTACTAGACCGTTCCACCGGGGAGCTGTTTTTT. It specifies CASSLLDRSTGELFF.

V usage is TRBV4-1 and J usage is TRBJ2-1; 10 positions agree with TRBD2. Trimming cost V 2 bases and J 7 bases; bases outside gene matches: 8. The CDR3 is 16 amino acids. Per the germline V gene, CDR1 is MGHRA and CDR2 is YSYEKL. CDR3 DNA sequence: TGCGCCAGCAGCCAACAAAGCGGGAGGGCCTGGAATGAGCAGTTCTTC. This sequence encodes CASSQQSGRAWNEQFF.

The CDR3 DNA follows: TGTGCCAGCAGCCAAAATTCTTACAGGGCCGATTACACTGAAGCTTTCTTT. Translation: CASSQNSYRADYTEAFF. The chain employs TRBV14 and TRBJ1-1; tentatively, D is TRBD1 (6 bases). The CDR3 spans 17 residues. The V gene lost 2 bases and the J gene lost 3 bases, with 19 bases spanning the gap. CDR1 and CDR2 (germline): SGHDN, FVKESK.

The chain combines TRBV5-1 with TRBJ2-5, with 8 bases that match TRBD2. This CDR3 contains 15 residues. V lost 0 bases to trimming and J lost 3 bases; unmatched junction nucleotides: 4. In germline, CDR1 is SGHRS, CDR2 YFSETQ. The CDR3 is CASSLAAGAEETQYF. CDR3 in DNA: TGCGCCAGCAGCTTGGCAGCGGGGGCAGAAGAGACCCAGTACTTC.

The J gene is TRBJ1-2, the V gene TRBV10-3, with D possibly being TRBD1 (6 bases). The V end was cut by 6 bases, the J end by 3 bases, with 11 bases between. Looked up from germline, CDR1 is ENHRY and CDR2 is SYGVKD. The CDR3 extends over 13 amino acids. CDR3 nucleotide sequence: TGTGCCATCAGCGTTAGGACAGACTATGGCTACACCTTC. Translation: CAISVRTDYGYTF.

The genes are TRBV19 and TRBJ1-6, with D maybe TRBD1 (5 bases). Per the germline V gene, CDR1 is LNHDA and CDR2 is SQIVND (reference sequence). Trimming pared 3 bases from V and 7 bases from J, leaving 19 bases between. The CDR3 is 17 amino acids. CDR3 in DNA: TGTGCCAGTAGTATGAAGACAGCCACAGCAGTGAATTCACCCCTCCACTTT. Its protein product is CASSMKTATAVNSPLHF.

J is TRBJ2-2 and V is TRBV20-1; 8 bases match TRBD2. The CDR3 consists of 17 residues. Per the germline V gene, CDR1 is DFQATT and CDR2 is SNEGSKA (reference sequence). The J segment lost 6 bases and the V segment lost 3 bases, leaving 15 bases of the junction unmatched. The CDR3 DNA reads TGCAGTGCTAGTACCCGTGTGAGCGGGAGACTCCCCGGGGAGCTGTTTTTT. Translated: CSASTRVSGRLPGELFF.

This clone was recorded only once. The V and J genes are TRBV15 and TRBJ2-7; 7 bases align to TRBD2. Germline V lookup: CDR1 LNHNV, CDR2 YYDKDF (reference sequence). The CDR3 runs 18 residues. V lost 0 bases to trimming and J lost 1 base; unmatched junction nucleotides: 12. In DNA, the CDR3 is TGTGCCACCAGCAGAGATCTTACCCTAGCGGTGAATTCCTACGAGCAGTACTTC. Protein product: CATSRDLTLAVNSYEQYF. Complete variable domain (other parts from reference TRBV15 and TRBJ2-7): DAMVIQNPRYQVTQFGKPVTLSCSQTLNHNVMYWYQQKSSQAPKLLFHYYDKDFNNEADTPDNFQSRRPNTSFCFLDIRSPGLGDTAMYLCATSRDLTLAVNSYEQYFGPGTRLTVT.

The chain recombines TRBV27 with TRBJ1-2; D gene unclear. The V gene's germline CDR1 is MNHEY and CDR2 SMNVEV (reference sequence). CDR3 length: 13 residues. Trimming stripped 9 bases from V and 7 bases from J, with 18 bases between. The CDR3 DNA reads TGTGCCAGTGGACTCCTCTTCACGGGTGGCTACACCTTC. It codes for CASGLLFTGGYTF.